The source of this T cell receptor (beta chain) is a study of beta chain features in type 1 diabetes. Study conclusions and caveats: Shortening that was moderate but significant affected the TCRB CDR3s of Type 1 diabetes patients in all four CD4+ subsets. The naive, central memory and Treg TCRB repertoires looked more alike in patients than they did in healthy donors.

The CDR3 is 15 amino acids. V lost 6 bases to trimming and J lost 7 bases, with 16 bases between them. CDR1 and CDR2 from the germline V gene are SNHLY and FYNNEI. Populations obtained by sorting all exceeded 95% purity. Expressed TCRB transcripts were sequenced after all isolated RNA was converted to cDNA. There were approximately 3.5 million reads on average in the naive, central memory and regulatory T cell samples. The assay was immunoSEQ multiplex PCR, and TCRdb's table has in-frame clones only and misses some. The sample includes approximately 170,000 clones, roughly 65% of them seen just once. Comment on this clone: Antigen: not known.

The sequence was obtained from a young man with type 1 diabetes. The V gene is TRBV2, the J gene TRBJ1-6; perhaps TRBD1 as D (5 bases). The sequenced material came from naive CD4+ T cells from blood. For the CDR3, the DNA is TGTGCCAGCAGGCCCTATGGGGCCACGAATTCACCCCTCCACTTT. Its protein is CASRPYGATNSPLHF.